This TCR beta chain was captured in a study of blood T cell repertoires in COVID-19 (dated by TCRdb to about 2020). With respect to the entire study: Collaborator samples came from the United States, Italy and Spain and covered acute and convalescent phases of COVID-19. The material from the prospective study consisted of cDNA or gDNA derived from T cells, B-cell-depleted T cells, or PBMCs. The dataset comprised deeply sampled blood TCRbeta repertoires from subjects exposed to, actively infected with, or recovered from COVID-19. The repertoires were released in a freely available public database meant as a resource for research on the immune response to SARS-CoV-2. Samples were obtained from the ongoing ImmuneRACE study (first 160 participants) and from 1,200 or so subjects provided by 6 global collaborators. Sample metadata almost always included a de-identified subject ID, COVID-19 status, age in years and sex. Where available, HLA class I and class II types were obtained from metadata supplied by the sample provider rather than from assay-based typing.

Enrolling through a virtual design, the prospective study's participants ranged in age from roughly 18 to 89 years and lived across roughly 24 United States geographic areas. To assign participants to cohorts, the prospective study relied on clinical history that participants themselves reported in a screening survey and a study questionnaire. Recovered participants in ImmuneRACE Cohort 3 were defined by two consecutive negative NP/OP PCR tests, clearance by a healthcare professional, or resolution of symptoms. In the prospective study, mobile phlebotomists collected whole blood, serum and a nasopharyngeal or oropharyngeal swab from each participant. Additional blood draws and questionnaires over an approximately two-month period could optionally be provided by prospective study participants. Before DNA extraction, prospective study blood samples were shipped either frozen or at room temperature.

Note on this clone: It has no known antigen specificity. Qualities for individual bases were not recorded, and no much larger clone is one base off.

TCRbeta CDR3 regions were amplified from genomic DNA using the immunoSEQ Assay, a bias-controlled multiplex PCR. As for how the authors treated the data: The number of nucleated cells in each sample was estimated from the amplification of reference gene primers within the assay. Sequence reads were collapsed and filtered to measure the absolute abundance of every unique TCRbeta CDR3 rearrangement. For each sample, productive Simpson clonality was calculated as the square root of Simpson's diversity index across productive rearrangements. TCRdb mirrors the immuneACCESS table, restricted to in-frame sequences. Some clones are absent from its copies; in checked studies, under half trace to an unresolved V gene, and the reason for the others is unknown. That table gives V, J and clone size, and the DNA gave D and trimming. This sample has 250,000 to 300,000 clones in its table, and around 84% of those were observed once. In total, the top ten clones hold about 14% of the sample.

General study outcomes and caveats: The quantity of clinical and demographic metadata differed by source and by participant and was supplied without curation.

Including cysteine and phenylalanine, the CDR3 has 17 amino acids. Just the 51-base CDR3 DNA is kept, in frame starting at base 1. CDR1 is given as MGHRA and CDR2 as YSYEKL, both from the germline V gene. From V the trimming removes 1 base and from J it removes 2 bases, while the gene matches leave 5 bases of the junction unaccounted for. The TCR comes from a young man who had recovered from COVID-19. Specimen: PBMCs or T cells enriched from blood (not recorded which). The rearranged segments are TRBV4-1 and TRBJ2-7; the junction holds 13 bases that match TRBD2. For the CDR3, the sequence is CASSQAAGTSGAYEQYF. Read as DNA, the sequence is TGCGCCAGCAGCCAAGCGGCTGGGACTAGCGGGGCCTACGAGCAGTACTTC.